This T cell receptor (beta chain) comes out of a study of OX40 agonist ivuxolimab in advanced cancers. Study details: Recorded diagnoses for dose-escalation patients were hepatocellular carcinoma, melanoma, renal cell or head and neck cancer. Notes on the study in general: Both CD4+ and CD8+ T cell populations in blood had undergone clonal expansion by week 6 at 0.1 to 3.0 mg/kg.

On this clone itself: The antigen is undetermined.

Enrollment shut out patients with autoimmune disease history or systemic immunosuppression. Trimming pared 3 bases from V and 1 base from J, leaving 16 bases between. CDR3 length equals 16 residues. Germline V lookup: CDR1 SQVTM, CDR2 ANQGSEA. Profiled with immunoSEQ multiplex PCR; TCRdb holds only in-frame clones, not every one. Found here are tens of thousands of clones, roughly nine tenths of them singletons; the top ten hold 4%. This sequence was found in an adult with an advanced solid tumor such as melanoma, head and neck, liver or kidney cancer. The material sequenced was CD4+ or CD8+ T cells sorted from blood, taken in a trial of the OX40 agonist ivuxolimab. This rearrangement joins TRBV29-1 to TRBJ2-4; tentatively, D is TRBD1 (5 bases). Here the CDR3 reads CSVERQPVDAKNIQYF. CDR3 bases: TGCAGCGTTGAGAGACAGCCTGTCGATGCCAAAAACATTCAGTACTTC. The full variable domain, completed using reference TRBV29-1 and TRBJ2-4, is SAVISQKPSRDICQRGTSLTIQCQVDSQVTMMFWYRQQPGQSLTLIATANQGSEATYESGFVIDKFPISRPNLTFSTLTVSNMSPEDSSIYLCSVERQPVDAKNIQYFGAGTRLSVL.